These 30 T cell receptor beta chains share one sample of origin, sequenced in a study of cytomegalovirus exposure and HLA in healthy donors. PCR was performed using 60 Vbeta and 13 Jbeta primers. Sequencing was performed with immunoSEQ multiplex PCR; in TCRdb, only in-frame clones are kept and a portion is missing. The sample lists 100,000 or so clones; around 80% were seen once. The sequenced sample consisted of PBMCs. These receptors all stem from a woman in her forties in good health and CMV-seronegative.

The chain couples TRBV11-2 to TRBJ2-5; D unresolved. The CDR3 runs to 16 residues. Germline V lookup: CDR1 SGHAT, CDR2 FQNNGV. V was pared by 5 bases and J by 1 base, with 17 bases between. The CDR3, as DNA: TGTGCCAGCAGCCCCATGTGGCTAGGTTCCCAAGAGACCCAGTACTTC. Protein product: CASSPMWLGSQETQYF. Looking up the rest from reference TRBV11-2 and TRBJ2-5 gives the full variable domain: EAGVAQSPRYKIIEKRQSVAFWCNPISGHATLYWYQQILGQGPKLLIQFQNNGVVDDSQLPKDRFSAERLKGVDSTLKIQPAKLEDSAVYLCASSPMWLGSQETQYFGPGTRLLVL.

This chain joins TRBV7-9 and TRBJ1-6; 7 nucleotides align to TRBD1. J gave up 7 bases and V 2 bases, and 2 bases lay outside the gene matches. Per the germline V gene, CDR1 is SEHNR and CDR2 is FQNEAQ (reference sequence). The CDR3 runs to 14 residues. The CDR3 DNA reads as TGTGCCAGCAGCTTAACGGGACAGAATTCACCCCTCCACTTT. Translation: CASSLTGQNSPLHF.

The rearrangement joins TRBV13 to TRBJ1-2; maybe TRBD1 (6 bases). The germline gives CDR1 PRHDT, CDR2 FYEKMQ (reference sequence). V shed 0 bases and J shed 7 bases, with 9 bases lying between them. The CDR3 runs to 13 residues. CDR3 DNA sequence: TGTGCCAGCAGCTTAGGGAGGGGGGGTGGCTACACCTTC. It codes for CASSLGRGGGYTF.

The chain is built from TRBV6-5 and TRBJ1-1; TRBD1 agrees at 11 bases. CDR1 is MNHEY, CDR2 SVGAGI, per germline. CDR3 size: 16 residues. Losses at the gene ends were 0 bases for V and 4 bases for J; bases not matched to a gene: 4. CDR3 nucleotide sequence: TGTGCCAGCAGTTACTCCCCAGGGACAGGGGGCACTGAAGCTTTCTTT. Translating gives CASSYSPGTGGTEAFF.

On this clone itself: The junction differs from germline at one of its ends, possibly a read error. The rearrangement uses TRBV18 and TRBJ2-1, with D possibly matching TRBD1 (6 bases). The CDR3 length is 14 residues. Germline CDR1 reads KGHSH; CDR2 reads LQKENI. The CDR3 nucleotides read TGTGCCAGCTCACCGGACAGAACCTACAATGGGCAGTTCTTC. This sequence encodes CASSPDRTYNGQFF.

The rearrangement joins TRBV25-1 to TRBJ2-7; 7 positions agree with TRBD2. V lost 0 bases to trimming and J lost 2 bases; unmatched junction nucleotides: 4. From germline, CDR1 is MGHDK and CDR2 SYGVNS. This CDR3 has 15 residues. The CDR3 DNA is TGTGCCAGCAGTGAATACCCTAGCGGTCCCTACGAGCAGTACTTC. Its translation is CASSEYPSGPYEQYF.

CDR3 in DNA: TGTGCCAGCAGTTACTTCAGGGTCACTGAAGCTTTCTTT. As protein: CASSYFRVTEAFF. The chain has TRBV28 and TRBJ1-1; possibly TRBD1 for D (5 bases). This CDR3 spans 13 amino acids. The V and J ends lost 4 bases and 4 bases respectively, with 10 bases between them. The germline V gene has CDR1 MDHEN and CDR2 SYDVKM.

The chain combines TRBV6-1 with TRBJ1-1; unclear D gene. Germline loops: CDR1 MNHNS, CDR2 SASEGT. The CDR3 spans 12 residues. V lost 7 bases and J lost 0, with 6 bases in between. Here the CDR3 reads CASTPMNTEAFF. The CDR3 coding sequence is TGTGCCAGCACCCCCATGAACACTGAAGCTTTCTTT.

Only one count was recorded for this clone. This chain links TRBV19 with TRBJ2-3; 7 positions match TRBD2. This CDR3 contains 15 residues. Germline-derived CDR1 and CDR2 are LNHDA and SQIVND (reference sequence). V shed 5 bases and J 1 base; nucleotides not matched to a gene: 6. CDR3 DNA sequence: TGTGCCAGTAGTTTCCCGGGAGGCGGCACAGATACGCAGTATTTT. It codes for CASSFPGGGTDTQYF.

This clone was detected a few times. The chain joins TRBV2 to TRBJ2-7; a possible D gene is TRBD1 (5 bases). V was pared by 10 bases and J by 3 bases, with 22 bases between. The germline V gene has CDR1 SNHLY and CDR2 FYNNEI. CDR3 length: 15 residues. The CDR3 nucleotides are TGTGCCACCTTGTTGGACAATCTCTCTTTCTACGAGCAGTACTTC. The encoded protein is CATLLDNLSFYEQYF. The full variable domain, its missing parts supplied by reference TRBV2 and TRBJ2-7, is EPEVTQTPSHQVTQMGQEVILRCVPISNHLYFYWYRQILGQKVEFLVSFYNNEISEKSEIFDDQFSVERPDGSNFTLKIRSTKLEDSAMYFCATLLDNLSFYEQYFGPGTRLTVT.

This clone was counted between two and nine times. This chain joins TRBV5-4 and TRBJ1-1, with D perhaps matching TRBD1 (6 bases). The CDR3 runs 13 residues. The germline V and J ends were trimmed by 3 bases and 1 base, with 7 bases remaining between them. Germline-derived CDR1 and CDR2 are SGHNT and YYREEE (reference sequence). The CDR3 DNA reads TGTGCCAGCAGCTCGGGACAGAACACTGAAGCTTTCTTT. Translated: CASSSGQNTEAFF.

The table lists this clone with a few counts. This chain joins TRBV5-1 and TRBJ2-1, with 7 bases lining up with TRBD1. There are 15 residues in the CDR3. Losses at the gene ends were 4 bases for V and 5 bases for J; bases not matched to a gene: 9. Germline V gene data show CDR1 as SGHRS and CDR2 as YFSETQ. The CDR3 is CASSPDGQAHNEQFF. CDR3 sequence (DNA): TGCGCCAGCAGCCCTGACGGACAGGCTCACAATGAGCAGTTCTTC. Full variable domain (remainder filled in from reference TRBV5-1 and TRBJ2-1): KAGVTQTPRYLIKTRGQQVTLSCSPISGHRSVSWYQQTPGQGLQFLFEYFSETQRNKGNFPGRFSGRQFSNSRSEMNVSTLELGDSALYLCASSPDGQAHNEQFFGPGTRLTVL.

J is TRBJ1-2 and V is TRBV5-5; 8 bases are a match to TRBD1. J was trimmed by 4 bases and V by 4 bases; bases with no gene match: 9. CDR3 length equals 15 residues. The germline CDR1 and CDR2 sequences are SGHKS and YYEKEE (reference sequence). CDR3 in amino acids: CASSPTGQGFYGYTF. Written as DNA, the CDR3 is TGTGCCAGCAGCCCCACCGGACAGGGATTCTATGGCTACACCTTC. Looking up the rest from reference TRBV5-5 and TRBJ1-2 gives the full variable domain: DAGVTQSPTHLIKTRGQQVTLRCSPISGHKSVSWYQQVLGQGPQFIFQYYEKEERGRGNFPDRFSARQFPNYSSELNVNALLLGDSALYLCASSPTGQGFYGYTFGSGTRLTVV.

The J gene is TRBJ2-5, the V gene TRBV10-1; weak D call: TRBD2 (6 bases). Germline V lookup: CDR1 WNHNN, CDR2 SYGVQD (reference sequence). The CDR3 sequence is 15 residues long. Trimming removed 8 bases at V and 3 bases at J, with 19 bases between. The CDR3 DNA sequence: TGCGCCAGCTCCCCGGGACTTCATCCAGAAGAGACCCAGTACTTC. Protein: CASSPGLHPEETQYF.

This clone was detected a few times. The rearrangement uses TRBV11-2 and TRBJ1-3; D may be TRBD1 (5 bases). Trimming pared 5 bases from V and 7 bases from J, leaving 15 bases between. CDR1 and CDR2 (germline): SGHAT, FQNNGV. This CDR3 spans 14 amino acids. For the CDR3, the DNA is TGTGCCAGCAGCGTTAACCAGGGACTGAACACCATATATTTT. Protein product: CASSVNQGLNTIYF. Supplemented by reference TRBV11-2 and TRBJ1-3, the full variable domain reads EAGVAQSPRYKIIEKRQSVAFWCNPISGHATLYWYQQILGQGPKLLIQFQNNGVVDDSQLPKDRFSAERLKGVDSTLKIQPAKLEDSAVYLCASSVNQGLNTIYFGEGSWLTVV.

CDR3 loop: CASSCGSALNNEQFF. The CDR3 region has the DNA TGTGCCAGCAGTTGCGGGTCTGCTCTTAACAATGAGCAGTTCTTC. This chain connects TRBV6-6 to TRBJ2-1, with D possibly being TRBD2 (5 bases). The V end lost 4 bases, the J end lost 5 bases, and 15 bases lay between the germline ends. The CDR3 has 15 residues. Germline-derived CDR1 and CDR2 are MNHNY and SVGAGI (reference sequence).

The chain carries TRBV28 and TRBJ1-4; 8 bases fit TRBD1. J lost 8 bases, V lost 2 bases, and 7 bases had no gene match. The CDR3 is 15 residues long. Germline V gene sequence: CDR1 MDHEN, CDR2 SYDVKM. CDR3 residues: CASSLQGAPDEKLFF. CDR3 sequence (DNA): TGTGCCAGCAGTTTACAGGGGGCCCCTGACGAAAAACTGTTTTTT.

The chain joins TRBV28 to TRBJ1-1; 10 nucleotides line up with TRBD1. This CDR3 has 13 residues. V shed 11 bases, J shed 6 bases, and the junction held 9 bases outside the gene matches. Germline CDR1 is MDHEN and CDR2 is SYDVKM. The CDR3 region is CAARGQGIAEAFF. The DNA for the CDR3 is TGTGCCGCCAGGGGACAGGGGATCGCTGAAGCTTTCTTT.

V usage is TRBV2 and J usage is TRBJ2-5; possibly TRBD2 for D (5 bases). The CDR3 extends over 13 amino acids. V was cut by 5 bases and J by 0 bases, with 7 bases left in between. Germline-derived CDR1 and CDR2 are SNHLY and FYNNEI. CDR3 amino acids: CASSPDYQETQYF. The CDR3 coding sequence is TGTGCCAGCAGTCCGGACTACCAAGAGACCCAGTACTTC.

A few counts support this clone. The chain joins TRBV30 to TRBJ1-2; D not certain. The ends were cut back, 8 bases at V and 8 bases at J, with 18 bases in the middle. This CDR3 spans 12 amino acids. CDR1 is GTSNPN and CDR2 is SVGIG in the germline V gene (reference sequence). Here the CDR3 reads CAARYRAGGYTF. DNA for the CDR3: TGTGCCGCGCGGTACAGAGCGGGGGGCTACACCTTC.

The chain combines TRBV28 with TRBJ1-6; D remains ambiguous. In germline, CDR1 is MDHEN, CDR2 SYDVKM. CDR3 length: 12 amino acids. Trimming removed 5 bases from V and 10 bases from J, with 9 bases in between. CDR3 sequence reads: CASSGLESPLHF. The DNA of the CDR3 is TGTGCCAGCAGTGGGTTGGAGTCACCCCTCCACTTT.

This clone has a single count. The chain employs TRBV6-6 and TRBJ1-6, with 10 bases identical to TRBD1. The V gene's germline CDR1 is MNHNY and CDR2 SVGAGI (reference sequence). CDR3 size: 13 residues. Trimming cost V 6 bases and J 12 bases; bases outside gene matches: 5. The CDR3 DNA reads TGTGCCAGCAGGGCGGACAGGGGGAAACCCCTCCACTTT. It is translated as CASRADRGKPLHF.

This chain links TRBV28 with TRBJ1-1; D is unresolved. The germline V gene encodes CDR1 MDHEN and CDR2 SYDVKM. This CDR3 region has 14 residues. The V end lost 8 bases, the J end lost 0 bases, and 13 bases lay between the germline ends. The CDR3 is CASRHPDLNTEAFF. CDR3 nucleotides: TGTGCCAGCCGCCACCCAGACTTGAACACTGAAGCTTTCTTT.

The CDR3 DNA is TGTGCCAGTAGCCAAAGACGAGGAGGGAACACTGAAGCTTTCTTT. It specifies CASSQRRGGNTEAFF. The rearrangement joins TRBV19 to TRBJ1-1; D is unresolved. Germline CDR1 is LNHDA and CDR2 is SQIVND (reference sequence). With 6 bases removed from V and 1 base from J, the gap between germline ends came to 15 bases. This CDR3 spans 15 amino acids.

The chain joins TRBV7-8 to TRBJ2-5; 10 nucleotides line up with TRBD2. The V segment lost 2 bases and the J segment 4 bases; nucleotides outside the gene matches: 10. The CDR3 sequence is 17 residues long. CDR1 is SGHVS, CDR2 FQNEAQ, per germline. The DNA for the CDR3 is TGTGCCAGCAGCTTACCGAGAATTAGCGGGGGGCGAGAGACCCAGTACTTC. The encoded protein is CASSLPRISGGRETQYF.

The count of this clone is one. This chain joins TRBV5-6 and TRBJ2-5; 7 nucleotides align to TRBD1. This CDR3 has 14 amino acids. The J segment lost 2 bases and the V segment lost 2 bases, leaving 3 bases of the junction unmatched. Germline values: CDR1 SGHDT, CDR2 YYEEEE. As DNA, the CDR3 is TGTGCCAGCAGCTTAAGGACAGGACAAGAGACCCAGTACTTC. This codes for CASSLRTGQETQYF.

This clone has a handful of counts. CDR3 sequence (DNA): TGTGCCAGCAGCTTGGTCGGGTCCAAGGTTGGCTACACCTTC. This translates into CASSLVGSKVGYTF. V usage is TRBV5-8 and J usage is TRBJ1-2; D is unclear. Germline-derived CDR1 and CDR2 are SGHTS and YDEGEE. The CDR3 runs 14 residues. V dropped 0 bases and J dropped 7 bases, with 13 bases sitting between them.

The chain joins TRBV7-9 to TRBJ1-2, with a tentative D call TRBD1 (5 bases). This CDR3 comprises 14 residues. Per germline, CDR1 SEHNR and CDR2 FQNEAQ (reference sequence). The ends were cut back, 6 bases at V and 4 bases at J, with 15 bases in the middle. The CDR3 sequence: CASRGRGRLYGYTF. DNA of the CDR3: TGTGCCAGCAGGGGGAGGGGCCGGCTCTATGGCTACACCTTC.

The chain combines TRBV9 with TRBJ2-2; possible D gene TRBD1, 5 bases. V shed 0 bases and J shed 1 base, with 7 bases lying between them. CDR1 SGDLS and CDR2 YYNGEE come from the germline V gene. This CDR3 region has 15 residues. The CDR3: CASSVGGRNTGELFF. DNA for the CDR3: TGTGCCAGCAGCGTAGGGGGCAGGAACACCGGGGAGCTGTTTTTT.

The chain has TRBV2 and TRBJ2-5; D gene unclear. CDR3 length: 14 residues. Per germline, CDR1 SNHLY and CDR2 FYNNEI. Trimming shortened V by 6 bases and J by 2 bases, and 13 bases separated the two germline ends. The CDR3 DNA follows: TGTGCCAGCAGGGGCTCGACACCTCAAGAGACCCAGTACTTC. Protein sequence: CASRGSTPQETQYF.